The 13 T cell receptor beta chains below were found in one sample sequenced in a study of T cell responses to AZD1222 COVID-19 vaccine. Sequenced by immunoSEQ multiplex PCR; TCRdb stores in-frame clones only, minus some. Here the sample spans about 83,000 clones, approximately 90% being singletons. The material was peripheral blood, obtained 28 days after the second AZD1222 dose. The receptors were sampled from an adult who received the AZD1222 COVID-19 vaccine.

The chain carries TRBV28 and TRBJ1-3; D is undetermined. Germline lookup yields CDR1 MDHEN and CDR2 SYDVKM. This CDR3 contains 16 residues. Deletions cut 5 bases from V and 0 bases from J, with 14 bases between. This CDR3 is CASSPTSGSSGNTIYF. In nucleotides, the CDR3 is TGTGCCAGCAGTCCGACCTCGGGTTCCTCTGGAAACACCATATATTTT.

The CDR3 region has the DNA TGCGCCAGCAGACTGAATGCCGGGACAGGGAGTGAAAAACTGTTTTTT. It specifies CASRLNAGTGSEKLFF. The chain is built from TRBV5-1 and TRBJ1-4, with 9 nucleotides matching TRBD1. Germline V CDR1 and CDR2: SGHRS, YFSETQ. This CDR3 has 16 amino acids. Losses at the gene ends were 5 bases for V and 7 bases for J; bases not matched to a gene: 12.

The rearrangement uses TRBV7-2 and TRBJ1-2; D remains ambiguous. In germline, CDR1 is SGHTA, CDR2 FQGNSA. With 5 bases removed from V and 3 bases from J, the gap between germline ends came to 4 bases. The CDR3 extends over 11 amino acids. CDR3 in DNA: TGTGCCAGCAGCCGGGACTATGGCTACACCTTC. Amino acid sequence: CASSRDYGYTF.

The V call is TRBV11-3, the J call TRBJ1-1; D ambiguous. V lost 1 base and J lost 1, with 13 bases in between. Germline CDR1 is SGHNT and CDR2 is YENEEA. There are 16 residues in the CDR3. The CDR3 DNA reads TGTGCCAGCAGCTTAGGCCGACGGAGCCCGAACACTGAAGCTTTCTTT. Translation gives CASSLGRRSPNTEAFF.

This clone was seen once. This chain joins TRBV18 and TRBJ1-5; D is uncertain. The V end was cut by 6 bases, the J end by 4 bases, with 16 bases between. This CDR3 is built from 15 residues. The germline CDR1 and CDR2 sequences are KGHSH and LQKENI. Written as DNA, the CDR3 is TGTGCCAGCTCCTACACCGCAACAGAAAATCAGCCCCAGCATTTT. Protein product: CASSYTATENQPQHF.

CDR3 sequence reads: CASSVDTRRETQYF. Written as DNA, the CDR3 is TGTGCCAGCAGCGTGGACACCAGACGAGAGACCCAGTACTTC. The V and J genes are TRBV9 and TRBJ2-5; D is possibly TRBD1 (5 bases). The CDR3 loop spans 14 amino acids. Germline CDR1 reads SGDLS; CDR2 reads YYNGEE. V lost 2 bases, J lost 4 bases, and 12 bases lay in between.

The CDR3, as DNA: TGTGCCACCAGCAGACCCTACCGACACCCAGACACCGGGGAGCTGTTTTTT. As protein: CATSRPYRHPDTGELFF. The chain carries TRBV15 and TRBJ2-2, with D unresolved. Germline V gives CDR1 LNHNV, CDR2 YYDKDF (reference sequence). Trimming cost V 2 bases and J 3 bases, with 16 bases left between them. The CDR3 covers 17 residues.

This clone has only one observation. The chain joins TRBV4-3 to TRBJ2-7; D remains unclear. CDR3 size: 14 residues. Germline CDR1 and CDR2: LGHNA and YSLEER. V lost 3 bases and J lost 0, with 9 bases in between. As DNA, the CDR3 is TGCGCCAGCAGCCAGACGAGTAGCTCCTACGAGCAGTACTTC. The encoded protein is CASSQTSSSYEQYF.

CDR3 region: CASSFRGRNTEAFF. Written as DNA, the CDR3 is TGTGCCAGCAGCTTCAGGGGGAGGAACACTGAAGCTTTCTTT. The V gene is TRBV28, the J gene TRBJ1-1, with TRBD1 matching over 7 bases. The junction had 5 bases not matched to a gene; V was cut back by 6 bases and J by 1 base. CDR3 size: 14 residues. From germline, CDR1 is MDHEN and CDR2 SYDVKM.

V is TRBV7-2 and J is TRBJ2-4; D is unresolved. Germline CDR1 SGHTA, CDR2 FQGNSA. V dropped 1 base and J dropped 0 bases, with 16 bases sitting between them. This CDR3 is built from 18 residues. For the CDR3, the DNA is TGTGCCAGCAGCTTAGGTACAACCGTAAATATAGCCAAAAACATTCAGTACTTC. Amino acid sequence: CASSLGTTVNIAKNIQYF.

The chain combines TRBV7-9 with TRBJ1-1; D might be TRBD1 (5 bases). The germline gives CDR1 SEHNR, CDR2 FQNEAQ (reference sequence). The CDR3 sequence is 11 residues long. Written as DNA, the CDR3 is TGTGTCGGACAATCGGATACTGAAGCTTTCTTT. This codes for CVGQSDTEAFF.

V usage is TRBV4-3 and J usage is TRBJ2-4; 12 nucleotides align to TRBD1. The CDR3 totals 15 residues. After removal of 0 bases from V and 9 bases from J, the junction contained 3 bases not matched to a gene. CDR1 is LGHNA and CDR2 is YSLEER in the germline V gene. In nucleotides, the CDR3 is TGCGCCAGCAGCCAAGATCGGGGACAGGGGGCCATTCAGTACTTC. The encoded protein is CASSQDRGQGAIQYF.

The chain joins TRBV6-4 to TRBJ1-3; 9 nucleotides agree with TRBD1. Germline V gene data show CDR1 as MRHNA and CDR2 as SNTAGT. V was pared by 7 bases and J by 0 bases, with 10 bases of the junction left unmatched. The CDR3 loop spans 17 amino acids. This chain's CDR3 is CASISRDRDLSGNTIYF. DNA of the CDR3: TGTGCCAGCATCAGCCGGGACAGGGACCTCTCTGGAAACACCATATATTTT.